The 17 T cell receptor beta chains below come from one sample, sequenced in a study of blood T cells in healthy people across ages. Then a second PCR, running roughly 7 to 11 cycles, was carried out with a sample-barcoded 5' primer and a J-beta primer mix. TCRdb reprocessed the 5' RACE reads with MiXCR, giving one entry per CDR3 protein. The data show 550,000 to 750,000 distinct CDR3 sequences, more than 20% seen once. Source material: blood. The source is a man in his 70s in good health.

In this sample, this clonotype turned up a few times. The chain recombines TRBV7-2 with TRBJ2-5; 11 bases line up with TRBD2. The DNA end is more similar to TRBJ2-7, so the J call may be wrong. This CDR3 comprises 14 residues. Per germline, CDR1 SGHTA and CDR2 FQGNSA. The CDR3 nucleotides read TGTGCCAGCAGCCCACGCGGGACTAGCGGCGAGCAGTACTTC. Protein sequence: CASSPRGTSGEQYF.

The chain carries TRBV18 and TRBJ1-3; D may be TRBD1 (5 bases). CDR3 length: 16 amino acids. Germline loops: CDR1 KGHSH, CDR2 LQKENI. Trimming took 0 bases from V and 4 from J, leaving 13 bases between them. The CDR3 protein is CASSPPSPGRGNTIYF. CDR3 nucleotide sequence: TGTGCCAGCTCACCACCGAGCCCGGGACGGGGAAACACCATATATTTT.

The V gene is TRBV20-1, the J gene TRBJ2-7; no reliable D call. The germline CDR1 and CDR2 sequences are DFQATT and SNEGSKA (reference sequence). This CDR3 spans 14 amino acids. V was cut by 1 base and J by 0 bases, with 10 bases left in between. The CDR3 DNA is TGCAGTGCTAGAGCCCCAGATAGCTCCTACGAGCAGTACTTC. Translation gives CSARAPDSSYEQYF.

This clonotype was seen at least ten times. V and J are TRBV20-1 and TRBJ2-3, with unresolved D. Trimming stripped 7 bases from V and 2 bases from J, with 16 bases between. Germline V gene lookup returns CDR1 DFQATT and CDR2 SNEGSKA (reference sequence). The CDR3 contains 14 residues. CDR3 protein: CSGAPGGDTDTQYF. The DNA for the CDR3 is TGCAGTGGGGCCCCTGGTGGGGACACAGATACGCAGTATTTT.

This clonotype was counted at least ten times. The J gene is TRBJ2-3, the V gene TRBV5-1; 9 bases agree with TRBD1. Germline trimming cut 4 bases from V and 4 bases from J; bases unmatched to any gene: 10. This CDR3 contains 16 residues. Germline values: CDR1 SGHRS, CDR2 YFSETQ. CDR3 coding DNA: TGCGCCAGCAGCAGCACCGGGACAGGGTCCCCAGATACGCAGTATTTT. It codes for CASSSTGTGSPDTQYF.

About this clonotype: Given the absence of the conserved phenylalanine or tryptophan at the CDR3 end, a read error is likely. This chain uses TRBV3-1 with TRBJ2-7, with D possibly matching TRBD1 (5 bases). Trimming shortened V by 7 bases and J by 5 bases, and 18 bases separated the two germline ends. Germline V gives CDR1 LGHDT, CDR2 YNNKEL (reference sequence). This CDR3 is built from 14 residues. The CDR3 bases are TGTGCCAGCAACCAGTGGACAATTCCTAACGAGCAGTACTCC. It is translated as CASNQWTIPNEQYS.

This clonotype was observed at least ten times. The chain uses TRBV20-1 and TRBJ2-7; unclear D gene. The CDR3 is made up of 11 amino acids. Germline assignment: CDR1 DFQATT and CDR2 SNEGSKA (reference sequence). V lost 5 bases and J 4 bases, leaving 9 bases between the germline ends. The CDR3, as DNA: TGCAGTGCTCAGCTCAGTTACGAGCAGTACTTC. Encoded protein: CSAQLSYEQYF.

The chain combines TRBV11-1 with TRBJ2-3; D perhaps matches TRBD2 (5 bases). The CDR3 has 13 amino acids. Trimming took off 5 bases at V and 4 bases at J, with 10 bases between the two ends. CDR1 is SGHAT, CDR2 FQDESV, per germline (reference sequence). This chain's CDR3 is CASSPRAADTQYF. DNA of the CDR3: TGTGCCAGCAGCCCCCGAGCGGCAGATACGCAGTATTTT.

The CDR3 here is CSARDRQASSNQPQHF. The CDR3, as DNA: TGCAGTGCTAGAGATCGGCAGGCGAGTAGCAATCAGCCCCAGCATTTT. The rearrangement links TRBV20-1 to TRBJ1-5; D ambiguous. The germline CDR1 and CDR2 sequences are DFQATT and SNEGSKA (reference sequence). The V and J ends lost 0 bases and 0 bases respectively, with 12 bases between them. The CDR3 is made up of 16 amino acids.

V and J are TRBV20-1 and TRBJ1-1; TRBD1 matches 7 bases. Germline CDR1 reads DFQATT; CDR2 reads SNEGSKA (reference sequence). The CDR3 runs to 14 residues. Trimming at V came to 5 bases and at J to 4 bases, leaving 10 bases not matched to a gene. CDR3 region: CSAQRTGGATEAFF. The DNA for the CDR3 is TGCAGTGCTCAACGGACAGGAGGGGCCACTGAAGCTTTCTTT.

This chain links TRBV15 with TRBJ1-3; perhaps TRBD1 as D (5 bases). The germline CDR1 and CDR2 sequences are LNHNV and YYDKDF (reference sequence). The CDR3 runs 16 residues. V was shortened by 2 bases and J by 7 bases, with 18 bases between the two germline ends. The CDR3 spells CATSRWDLNKGNTIYF. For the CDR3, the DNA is TGTGCCACCAGCAGATGGGACCTCAACAAAGGGAACACCATATATTTT.

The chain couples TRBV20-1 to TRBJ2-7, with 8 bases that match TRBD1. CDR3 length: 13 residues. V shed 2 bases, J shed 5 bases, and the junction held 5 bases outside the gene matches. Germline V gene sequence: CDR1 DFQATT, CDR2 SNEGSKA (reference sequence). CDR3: CSARRGQANEQYF. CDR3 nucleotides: TGCAGTGCTAGACGGGGACAGGCGAACGAGCAGTACTTC.

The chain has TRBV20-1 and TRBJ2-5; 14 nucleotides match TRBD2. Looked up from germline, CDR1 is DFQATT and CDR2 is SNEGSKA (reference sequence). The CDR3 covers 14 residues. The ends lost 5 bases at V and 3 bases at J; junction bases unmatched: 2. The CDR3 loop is CSALGLAGEETQYF. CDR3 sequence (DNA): TGCAGTGCTTTGGGACTAGCGGGGGAAGAGACCCAGTACTTC.

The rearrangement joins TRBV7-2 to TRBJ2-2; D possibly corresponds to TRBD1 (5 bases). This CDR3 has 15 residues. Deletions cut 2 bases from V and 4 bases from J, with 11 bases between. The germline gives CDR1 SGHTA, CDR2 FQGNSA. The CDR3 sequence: CASSLQQDLTGELFF. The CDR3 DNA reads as TGTGCCAGCAGCTTACAACAGGATCTCACCGGGGAGCTGTTTTTT.

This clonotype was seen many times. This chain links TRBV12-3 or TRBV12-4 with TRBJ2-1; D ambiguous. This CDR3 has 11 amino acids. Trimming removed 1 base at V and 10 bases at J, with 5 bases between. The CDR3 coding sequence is TGTGCCAGCAGTTTAGTTCTAGAGCAGTTCTTC. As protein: CASSLVLEQFF.

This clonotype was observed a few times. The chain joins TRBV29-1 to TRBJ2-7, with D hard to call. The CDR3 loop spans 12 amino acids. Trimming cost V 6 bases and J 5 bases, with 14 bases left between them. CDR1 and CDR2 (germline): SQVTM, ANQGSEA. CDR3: CSVTADGNEQYF. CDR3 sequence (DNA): TGCAGCGTCACAGCAGACGGTAACGAGCAGTACTTC.

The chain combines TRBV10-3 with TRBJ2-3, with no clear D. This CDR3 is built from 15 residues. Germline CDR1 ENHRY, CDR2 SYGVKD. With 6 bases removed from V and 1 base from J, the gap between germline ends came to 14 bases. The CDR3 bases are TGTGCCATCAGGGGGATTGACGGACGCACAGATACGCAGTATTTT. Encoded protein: CAIRGIDGRTDTQYF.